This T cell receptor beta chain came from a study of T cells expressing NK-cell markers. Study observations and caveats: Of the CD8+ T cells in a handful of donors, about 1.0-7.5% belonged to dominant NKG2C+ clonotypes.

The CDR3 sequence is 14 residues long. Germline V lookup: CDR1 MNHEY, CDR2 SVGAGI. On this clonotype itself: The antigen is undetermined.

TCRdb reprocessed the 5' RACE reads, keeping one entry per CDR3 protein, no DNA. The sample has over 100,000 distinct CDR3 sequences. This TCR was recovered from a woman aged 18 to 69 in good health. This chain links TRBV6-5 with TRBJ2-3; TCRdb indicates TRBD1, and absent DNA this call remains unverified. The sequencing input was blood T cells: a sorted CD56 or NKG2C T cell subset, CD4+ or CD8+ T cells, or bulk PBMC T cells (not recorded which). CDR3 residues: CASSYGQGTDTQYF.